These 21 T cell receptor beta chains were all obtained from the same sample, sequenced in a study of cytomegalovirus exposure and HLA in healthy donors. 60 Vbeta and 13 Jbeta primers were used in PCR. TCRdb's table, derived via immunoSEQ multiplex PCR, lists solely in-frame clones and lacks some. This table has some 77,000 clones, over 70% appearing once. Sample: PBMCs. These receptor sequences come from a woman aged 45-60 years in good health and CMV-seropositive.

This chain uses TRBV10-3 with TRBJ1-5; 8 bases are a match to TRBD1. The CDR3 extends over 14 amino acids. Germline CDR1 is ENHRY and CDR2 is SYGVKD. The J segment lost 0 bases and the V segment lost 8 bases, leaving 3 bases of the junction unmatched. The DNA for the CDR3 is TGTGCCATCGGGGACAGGTATAGCAATCAGCCCCAGCATTTT. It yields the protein CAIGDRYSNQPQHF.

The CDR3: CASSSQWGLSNQPQHF. The CDR3 coding sequence is TGTGCCAGCAGCTCACAGTGGGGGCTTTCTAATCAGCCCCAGCATTTT. This chain links TRBV5-5 with TRBJ1-5, with a weak D call TRBD1 (6 bases). The CDR3 is made up of 16 amino acids. In germline, CDR1 is SGHKS, CDR2 YYEKEE (reference sequence). The germline V and J ends were trimmed by 3 bases and 4 bases, with 17 bases remaining between them.

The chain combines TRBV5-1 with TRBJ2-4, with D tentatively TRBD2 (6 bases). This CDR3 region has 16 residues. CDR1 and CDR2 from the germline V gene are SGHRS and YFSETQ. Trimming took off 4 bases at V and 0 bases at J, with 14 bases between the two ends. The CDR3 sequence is CASSSGEGLAKNIQYF. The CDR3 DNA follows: TGCGCCAGCAGCAGTGGAGAGGGACTAGCCAAAAACATTCAGTACTTC.

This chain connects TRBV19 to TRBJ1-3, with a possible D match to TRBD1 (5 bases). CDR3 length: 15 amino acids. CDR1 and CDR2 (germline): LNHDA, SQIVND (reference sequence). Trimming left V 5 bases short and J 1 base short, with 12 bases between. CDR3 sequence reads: CASSSDRYSGNTIYF. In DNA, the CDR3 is TGTGCCAGTAGTTCTGACAGATATTCTGGAAACACCATATATTTT.

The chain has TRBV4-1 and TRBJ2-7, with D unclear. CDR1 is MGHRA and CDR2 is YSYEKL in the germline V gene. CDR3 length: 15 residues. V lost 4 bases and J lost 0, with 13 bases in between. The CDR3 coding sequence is TGCGCCAGCAGCCCCGGAACCGCTAGCTCCTACGAGCAGTACTTC. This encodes CASSPGTASSYEQYF.

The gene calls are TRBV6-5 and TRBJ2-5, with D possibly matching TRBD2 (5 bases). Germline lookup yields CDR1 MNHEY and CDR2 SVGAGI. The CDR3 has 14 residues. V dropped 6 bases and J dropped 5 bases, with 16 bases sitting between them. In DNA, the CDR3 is TGTGCCAGCAGCCCTACTAGTTTGGGGGAGACCCAGTACTTC. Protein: CASSPTSLGETQYF.

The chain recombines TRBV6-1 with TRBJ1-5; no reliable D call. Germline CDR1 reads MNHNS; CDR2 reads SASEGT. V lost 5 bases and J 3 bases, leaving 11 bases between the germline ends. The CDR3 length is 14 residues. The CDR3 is CASSYTVYNQPQHF. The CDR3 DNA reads TGTGCCAGCAGTTATACAGTTTACAATCAGCCCCAGCATTTT.

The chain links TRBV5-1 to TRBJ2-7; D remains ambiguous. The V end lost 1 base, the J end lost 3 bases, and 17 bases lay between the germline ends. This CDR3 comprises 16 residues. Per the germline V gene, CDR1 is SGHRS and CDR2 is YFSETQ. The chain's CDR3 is CASSLLPSGGLYEQYF. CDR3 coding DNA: TGCGCCAGCAGCTTGTTACCTTCCGGCGGCCTCTACGAGCAGTACTTC.

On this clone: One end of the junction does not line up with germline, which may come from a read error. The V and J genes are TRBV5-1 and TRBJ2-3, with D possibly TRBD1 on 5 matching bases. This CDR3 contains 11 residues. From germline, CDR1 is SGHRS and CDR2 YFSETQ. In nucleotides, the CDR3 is TGTGCCAGCAGCAACAGGAATACGCAGTATTTT. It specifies CASSNRNTQYF.

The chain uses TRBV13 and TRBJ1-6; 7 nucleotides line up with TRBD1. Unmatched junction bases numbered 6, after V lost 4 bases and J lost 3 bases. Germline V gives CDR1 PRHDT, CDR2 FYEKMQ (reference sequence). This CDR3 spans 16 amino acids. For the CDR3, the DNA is TGTGCCAGCAGCTCTCGGGACAGTCTCTATAATTCACCCCTCCACTTT. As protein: CASSSRDSLYNSPLHF.

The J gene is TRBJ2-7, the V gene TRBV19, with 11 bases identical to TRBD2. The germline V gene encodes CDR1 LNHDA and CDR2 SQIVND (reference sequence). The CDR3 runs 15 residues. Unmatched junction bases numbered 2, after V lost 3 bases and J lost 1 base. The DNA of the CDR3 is TGTGCCAGTAGTATTCGACTAGCGGGGTCCTACGAGCAGTACGTC. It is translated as CASSIRLAGSYEQYV.

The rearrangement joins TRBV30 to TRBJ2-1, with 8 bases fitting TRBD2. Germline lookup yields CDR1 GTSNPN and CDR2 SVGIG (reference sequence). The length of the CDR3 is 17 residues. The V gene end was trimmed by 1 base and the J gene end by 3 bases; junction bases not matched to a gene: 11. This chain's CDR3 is CAWSGFGRGGGYNEQFF. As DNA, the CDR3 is TGTGCCTGGAGTGGTTTCGGGAGGGGAGGAGGCTACAATGAGCAGTTCTTC. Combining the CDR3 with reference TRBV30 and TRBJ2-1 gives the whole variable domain SQTIHQWPATLVQPVGSPLSLECTVEGTSNPNLYWYRQAAGRGLQLLFYSVGIGQISSEVPQNLSASRPQDRQFILSSKKLLLSDSGFYLCAWSGFGRGGGYNEQFFGPGTRLTVL.

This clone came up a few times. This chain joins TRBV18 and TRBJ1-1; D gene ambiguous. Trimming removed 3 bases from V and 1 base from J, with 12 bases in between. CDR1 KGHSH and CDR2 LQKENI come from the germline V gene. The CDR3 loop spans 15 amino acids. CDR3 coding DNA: TGTGCCAGCTCACCGCGCCCCCCCAAGAACACTGAAGCTTTCTTT. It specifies CASSPRPPKNTEAFF.

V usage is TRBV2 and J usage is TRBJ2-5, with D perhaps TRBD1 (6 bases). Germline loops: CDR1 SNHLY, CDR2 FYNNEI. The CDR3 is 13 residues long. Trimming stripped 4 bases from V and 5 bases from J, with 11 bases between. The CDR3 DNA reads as TGTGCCAGCAGTGGGGGGCGCGGGGAGACCCAGTACTTC. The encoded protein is CASSGGRGETQYF.

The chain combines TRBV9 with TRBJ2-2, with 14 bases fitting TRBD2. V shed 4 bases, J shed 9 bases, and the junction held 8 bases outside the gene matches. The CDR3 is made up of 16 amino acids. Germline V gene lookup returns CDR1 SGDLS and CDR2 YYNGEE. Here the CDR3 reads CASSPRLAGGPRELFF. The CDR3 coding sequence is TGTGCCAGCAGCCCCCGACTAGCGGGAGGGCCGCGGGAGCTGTTTTTT.

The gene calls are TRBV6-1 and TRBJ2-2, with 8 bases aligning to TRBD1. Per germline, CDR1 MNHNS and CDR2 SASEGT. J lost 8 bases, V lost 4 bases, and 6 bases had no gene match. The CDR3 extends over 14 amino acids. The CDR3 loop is CASSARQGRGELFF. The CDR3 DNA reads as TGTGCCAGCAGTGCACGACAGGGGCGGGGGGAGCTGTTTTTT.

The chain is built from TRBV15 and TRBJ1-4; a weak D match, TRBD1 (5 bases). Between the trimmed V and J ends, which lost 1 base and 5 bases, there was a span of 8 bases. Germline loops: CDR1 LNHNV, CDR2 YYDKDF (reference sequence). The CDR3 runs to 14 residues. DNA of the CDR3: TGTGCCACCAGCAGAGGGGGGGGGAATGAAAAACTGTTTTTT. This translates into CATSRGGGNEKLFF.

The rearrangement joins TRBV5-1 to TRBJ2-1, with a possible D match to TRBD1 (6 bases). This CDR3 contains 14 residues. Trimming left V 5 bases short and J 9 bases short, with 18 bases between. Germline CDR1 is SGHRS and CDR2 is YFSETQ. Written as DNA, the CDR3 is TGCGCCAGCAGGATCGGCAGGGGCGGAGGTGAGCAGTTCTTC. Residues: CASRIGRGGGEQFF.

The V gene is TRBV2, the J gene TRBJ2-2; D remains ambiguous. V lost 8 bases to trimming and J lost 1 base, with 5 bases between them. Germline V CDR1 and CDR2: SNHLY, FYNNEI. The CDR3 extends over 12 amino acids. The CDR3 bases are TGTGCCAGCCACATGAACACCGGGGAGCTGTTTTTT. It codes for CASHMNTGELFF.

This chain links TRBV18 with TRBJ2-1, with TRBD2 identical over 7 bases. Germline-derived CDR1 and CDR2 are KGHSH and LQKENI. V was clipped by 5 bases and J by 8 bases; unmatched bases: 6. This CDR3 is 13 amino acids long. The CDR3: CASSNPSGHEQFF. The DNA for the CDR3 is TGTGCCAGCTCAAATCCTAGCGGCCATGAGCAGTTCTTC.

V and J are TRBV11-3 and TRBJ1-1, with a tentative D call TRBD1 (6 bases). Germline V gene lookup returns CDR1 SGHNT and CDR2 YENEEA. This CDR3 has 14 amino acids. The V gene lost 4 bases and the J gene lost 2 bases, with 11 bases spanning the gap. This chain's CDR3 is CASSYRTANTEAFF. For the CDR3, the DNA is TGTGCCAGCAGCTATAGGACAGCTAACACTGAAGCTTTCTTT.